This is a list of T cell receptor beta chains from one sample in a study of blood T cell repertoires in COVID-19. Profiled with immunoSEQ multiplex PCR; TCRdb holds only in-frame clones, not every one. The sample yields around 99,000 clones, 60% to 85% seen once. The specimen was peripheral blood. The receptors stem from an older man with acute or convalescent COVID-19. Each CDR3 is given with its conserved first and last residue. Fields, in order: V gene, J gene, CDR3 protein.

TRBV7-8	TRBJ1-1	CASSLGARSEAFF
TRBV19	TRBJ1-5	CASSMGVMGNQPQHF
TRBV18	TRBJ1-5	CASSPETGGRIGNQPQHF
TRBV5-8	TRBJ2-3	CASSLAAHNTDTQYF
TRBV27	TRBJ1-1	CASGTGGLGTEAFF
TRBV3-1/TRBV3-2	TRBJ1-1	CASSPGAGGTEAFF
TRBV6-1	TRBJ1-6	CASSERARIHF
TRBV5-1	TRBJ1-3	CASSHGTVLLPAGNTIYF
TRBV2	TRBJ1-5	CASILGDSNQPQHF
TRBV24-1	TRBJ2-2	CATSDPQHPGELFF
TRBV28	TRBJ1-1	CASSLSMGGHTEAFF
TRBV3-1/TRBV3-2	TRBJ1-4	CASSLTGDGNEKLFF
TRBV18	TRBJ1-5	CASSPQSDQPQHF
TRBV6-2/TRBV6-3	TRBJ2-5	CASSPPSSGGRGAQYF
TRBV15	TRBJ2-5	CATSIGGGAETQYF
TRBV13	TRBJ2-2	CASSLELAGELFF
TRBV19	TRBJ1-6	CASSISGQDNSPLHF
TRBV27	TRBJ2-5	CASSSRAAPWETQYF
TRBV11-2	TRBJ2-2	CASSRSGTVTGELFF
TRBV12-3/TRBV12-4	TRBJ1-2	CASSYTGGRGYTF
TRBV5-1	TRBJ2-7	CASRNQTSGGYEQYF
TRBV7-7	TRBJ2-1	CASSSAPGGWNEQFF
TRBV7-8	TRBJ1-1	CASSLQPSLNTEAFF